This T cell receptor beta chain emerged from a study of blood T cell repertoires in COVID-19. Trimming stripped 1 base from V and 13 bases from J, with 19 bases between. This CDR3 comprises 14 residues. Germline V gene lookup returns CDR1 SEHNR and CDR2 FQNEAQ (reference sequence). Profiling relied on immunoSEQ multiplex PCR, and the TCRdb table lists in-frame clones only, not all of them. This sample carries nearly 350,000 clones, 80% to 90% of them seen once, and the ten largest clones take about 6.3%. The origin of this receptor is a woman aged 45-59 years with COVID-19, enrolled during active disease. This sequence joins TRBV7-9 and TRBJ1-1; TRBD1 might be the D (6 bases). Input material: peripheral blood. CDR3 bases: TGTGCCAGCAGCTTAGAATACCCCGGGACAAGGGTTTTCTTT. Its protein is CASSLEYPGTRVFF.